This is a list of T cell receptor beta chains from one sample in a study of blood T cells in healthy people across ages. TCRdb processed the 5' RACE reads anew with MiXCR; each CDR3 protein has one entry. The sample has over 1,300,000 distinct CDR3 sequences; 59% are singletons. Source material: blood. The receptors were sampled from a man aged 18 to 30 in good health. The conserved cysteine and the conserved F or W are not part of the CDR3 here. D genes are given only for firm matches.

d_call j_call v_call cdr3_aa
NA TRBJ2-1 TRBV14 ASSQVRRRSSYNEQF
NA TRBJ2-5 TRBV4-1 ASSQEPGSQETQY
TRBD1 TRBJ1-2 TRBV28 ASSSRGQANYGYT
TRBD1 NA TRBV29-1 SVAHRGTYEQY
NA TRBJ1-2 TRBV9 ASSTYYGYT
TRBD2 TRBJ2-5 TRBV9 ASSTGLAGVGETQY
TRBD1 TRBJ1-4 TRBV15 ATSKPGQGQENEKLF
NA TRBJ2-5 TRBV20-1 SARDRLAGWKTQY
NA TRBJ1-2 TRBV5-1 ASSTRRNYGYT
NA TRBJ2-5 TRBV7-8 ASSGGTARGGETQY
TRBD2 TRBJ2-3 TRBV4-1 ASSQEETSADTQY